Below are 26 T cell receptor beta chains sequenced from a single sample in a study of T cell responses to AZD1222 COVID-19 vaccine. Clones were sequenced by immunoSEQ multiplex PCR, and TCRdb holds only the in-frame ones, with some missing. The sample records approximately 170,000 clones, 92% being singletons. The material was peripheral blood, obtained 28 days after the second AZD1222 dose. These receptors came from an adult who received the AZD1222 COVID-19 vaccine.

V usage is TRBV12-3 or TRBV12-4 and J usage is TRBJ1-1; D is unclear. Trimming removed 5 bases from V and 7 bases from J, with 11 bases in between. The CDR3 extends over 12 amino acids. The CDR3 reads CASSPPAIEAFF. In DNA form, the CDR3 reads TGTGCCAGCAGTCCCCCAGCCATTGAAGCTTTCTTT.

The rearrangement links TRBV5-1 to TRBJ2-7; D unresolved. The CDR3 consists of 13 residues. Germline CDR1 and CDR2: SGHRS and YFSETQ. Trimming pared 4 bases from V and 3 bases from J, leaving 11 bases between. The CDR3 nucleotides read TGCGCCAGCAGCGTCAGAGAGAGCTACGAGCAGTACTTC. This gives the protein CASSVRESYEQYF.

This rearrangement joins TRBV12-3 or TRBV12-4 to TRBJ1-1; D remains unclear. This CDR3 is built from 13 residues. Trimming removed 4 bases from V and 8 bases from J, with 14 bases in between. Written as DNA, the CDR3 is TGTGCCAGCAGTTGGCGGGGTATACTGGAAGCTTTCTTT. It translates to CASSWRGILEAFF.

V and J are TRBV7-8 and TRBJ1-1; TRBD1 aligns across 7 bases. The V gene's germline CDR1 is SGHVS and CDR2 FQNEAQ. After removal of 4 bases from V and 8 bases from J, the junction contained 10 bases not matched to a gene. The CDR3 length is 14 residues. The CDR3 DNA sequence: TGTGCCAGCAGCTCCCTGACAGGGATTAACGAAGCTTTCTTT. This translates into CASSSLTGINEAFF.

The CDR3 is CASSEYVGGTEAFF. The CDR3 DNA reads as TGTGCCAGCAGTGAATATGTAGGGGGGACTGAAGCTTTCTTT. The chain uses TRBV25-1 and TRBJ1-1, with D possibly TRBD1 on 6 matching bases. The germline gives CDR1 MGHDK, CDR2 SYGVNS. V dropped 0 bases and J dropped 5 bases, with 10 bases sitting between them. This CDR3 has 14 residues. The complete variable domain, with remaining parts taken from reference TRBV25-1 and TRBJ1-1, reads EADIYQTPRYLVIGTGKKITLECSQTMGHDKMYWYQQDPGMELHLIHYSYGVNSTEKGDLSSESTVSRIRTEHFPLTLESARPSHTSQYLCASSEYVGGTEAFFGQGTRLTVV.

The genes are TRBV3-1 (or the pseudogene TRBV3-2) and TRBJ2-7; a weak D match, TRBD2 (5 bases). The CDR3 is made up of 14 amino acids. Looked up from germline, CDR1 is LGHDT and CDR2 is YNNKEL (reference sequence). V was pared by 0 bases and J by 6 bases, with 12 bases between. The CDR3 sequence: CASSQDRPRAEQYF. CDR3 bases: TGTGCCAGCAGCCAAGATCGGCCGCGGGCCGAGCAGTACTTC.

The gene calls are TRBV5-8 and TRBJ1-1; 8 bases line up with TRBD1. CDR3 size: 16 residues. The germline gives CDR1 SGHTS, CDR2 YDEGEE. Trimming at V came to 0 bases and at J to 1 base, leaving 5 bases not matched to a gene. CDR3 in DNA: TGTGCCAGCAGCTTGGGGACAGGGCTCTCGAACACTGAAGCTTTCTTT. Its protein product is CASSLGTGLSNTEAFF. The whole variable domain, filled in from reference TRBV5-8 and TRBJ1-1, reads EAGVTQSPTHLIKTRGQQATLRCSPISGHTSVYWYQQALGLGLQFLLWYDEGEERNRGNFPPRFSGRQFPNYSSELNVNALELEDSALYLCASSLGTGLSNTEAFFGQGTRLTVV.

The gene calls are TRBV30 and TRBJ2-5, with TRBD1 identical over 8 bases. The CDR3 is 14 amino acids. The ends lost 1 base at V and 5 bases at J; junction bases unmatched: 6. Per germline, CDR1 GTSNPN and CDR2 SVGIG (reference sequence). The CDR3 bases are TGTGCCTGGAGTGGGGACAGGTTAGGTGAGACCCAGTACTTC. It codes for CAWSGDRLGETQYF.

The chain joins TRBV7-8 to TRBJ1-2; tentatively, D is TRBD1 (6 bases). This CDR3 has 14 amino acids. Looked up from germline, CDR1 is SGHVS and CDR2 is FQNEAQ. V was trimmed by 4 bases and J by 5 bases, leaving 14 bases between them. CDR3: CASSYRGAGYGYTF. The CDR3 DNA is TGTGCCAGCAGCTACCGGGGGGCGGGGTATGGCTACACCTTC.

The rearrangement joins TRBV18 to TRBJ1-2, with TRBD1 as a possible D gene (6 bases). The germline gives CDR1 KGHSH, CDR2 LQKENI. The CDR3 has 13 amino acids. The germline V and J ends were trimmed by 6 bases and 7 bases, with 15 bases remaining between them. The CDR3, as DNA: TGTGCCAGCTCCCCAACAGACAGGACTGGCTACACCTTC. Protein sequence: CASSPTDRTGYTF.

This chain links TRBV7-2 with TRBJ1-1, with TRBD1 matching 7 bases. J lost 8 bases, V lost 6 bases, and 12 bases had no gene match. Germline CDR1 is SGHTA and CDR2 is FQGNSA. The CDR3 spans 14 residues. CDR3 coding DNA: TGTGCCAGCAGACCCGGACAGGCGGGATTGGAAGCTTTCTTT. Protein product: CASRPGQAGLEAFF.

The chain has TRBV13 and TRBJ2-7; D may correspond to TRBD1 or TRBD2 (6 bases each). Trimming stripped 5 bases from V and 2 bases from J, with 13 bases between. This CDR3 has 14 amino acids. Germline V lookup: CDR1 PRHDT, CDR2 FYEKMQ (reference sequence). Here the CDR3 DNA reads TGTGCCAGCAGCCGGGGGCCGCTCCCCTACGAGCAGTACTTC. Its translation: CASSRGPLPYEQYF.

The chain is built from TRBV12-3 or TRBV12-4 and TRBJ2-1; TRBD2 matches 7 bases. V lost 7 bases, J lost 12 bases, and 6 bases stayed unmatched. This CDR3 has 11 residues. The CDR3 DNA sequence: TGTGCCAGCACGCTTGGGGGGGGGCAGTTCTTC. Its translation: CASTLGGGQFF.

The J gene is TRBJ2-7, the V gene TRBV3-1 (or the pseudogene TRBV3-2); D is perhaps TRBD2 (5 bases). CDR1 is LGHDT and CDR2 is YNNKEL in the germline V gene (reference sequence). Trimming stripped 4 bases from V and 7 bases from J, with 11 bases between. The CDR3 is 12 residues long. CDR3 in DNA: TGTGCCAGCAGCCCCCGAGAGGGAGAGCAGTACTTC. The encoded protein is CASSPREGEQYF.

The J gene is TRBJ1-2, the V gene TRBV6-5; possible D gene TRBD1, 5 bases. V lost 1 base and J 5 bases, leaving 11 bases between the germline ends. The germline V gene has CDR1 MNHEY and CDR2 SVGAGI. The length of the CDR3 is 14 residues. CDR3 nucleotides: TGTGCCAGCAGTTACTGGGGGTTTTGGTATGGCTACACCTTC. This sequence encodes CASSYWGFWYGYTF.

J is TRBJ2-4 and V is TRBV7-2, with 8 bases fitting TRBD2. The CDR3 spans 17 residues. Germline V lookup: CDR1 SGHTA, CDR2 FQGNSA. V lost 1 base and J lost 2; bases outside the gene matches: 7. The CDR3 protein is CASSLGGSGVTKNIQYF. The CDR3 region has the DNA TGTGCCAGCAGCTTAGGGGGTAGCGGGGTAACCAAAAACATTCAGTACTTC. Combining the CDR3 with reference TRBV7-2 and TRBJ2-4 gives the whole variable domain GAGVSQSPSNKVTEKGKDVELRCDPISGHTALYWYRQSLGQGLEFLIYFQGNSAPDKSGLPSDRFSAERTGGSVSTLTIQRTQQEDSAVYLCASSLGGSGVTKNIQYFGAGTRLSVL.

This sequence joins TRBV24-1 and TRBJ2-1, with unresolved D. This CDR3 is built from 16 residues. V lost 8 bases, J lost 6 bases, and 22 bases lay in between. The germline V gene has CDR1 KGHDR and CDR2 SFDVKD. The CDR3 is CATKSNGSLTGNEQFF. The CDR3 DNA is TGTGCCACCAAAAGTAACGGTTCCCTTACGGGCAATGAGCAGTTCTTC.

This rearrangement joins TRBV7-9 to TRBJ2-7, with D perhaps matching TRBD1 (5 bases). V was trimmed by 2 bases and J by 6 bases, leaving 17 bases between them. This CDR3 is 15 amino acids long. The germline CDR1 and CDR2 sequences are SEHNR and FQNEAQ (reference sequence). Here the CDR3 reads CASSLRGTSGSEQYF. As DNA, the CDR3 is TGTGCCAGCAGCTTAAGGGGAACATCGGGTTCCGAGCAGTACTTC.

V and J are TRBV6-5 and TRBJ1-1; no reliable D call. CDR1 is MNHEY, CDR2 SVGAGI, per germline. The CDR3 runs to 14 residues. V was shortened by 2 bases and J by 1 base, with 8 bases between the two germline ends. The CDR3 region is CASSYQQANTEAFF. The CDR3 nucleotides are TGTGCCAGCAGTTACCAGCAGGCGAACACTGAAGCTTTCTTT.

CDR3 sequence: CSVEGRGRYEQYF. The DNA for the CDR3 is TGCAGCGTTGAAGGCAGGGGCCGCTACGAGCAGTACTTC. The chain carries TRBV29-1 and TRBJ2-7, with D possibly TRBD1 on 6 matching bases. Deletions cut 1 base from V and 3 bases from J, with 10 bases between. The CDR3 totals 13 residues. The germline CDR1 and CDR2 sequences are SQVTM and ANQGSEA.

The chain employs TRBV23-1 and TRBJ2-1; weak D call: TRBD2 (5 bases). TRBV23-1 belongs to the ORF category, with a function that is uncertain. Trimming removed 3 bases at V and 8 bases at J, with 11 bases between. This CDR3 is built from 13 residues. CDR3 coding DNA: TGCGCCAGCAGTCACCCAGCCGGGGATGAGCAGTTCTTC. Translating gives CASSHPAGDEQFF.

This clone came up once. The rearrangement uses TRBV2 and TRBJ1-4; 7 positions agree with TRBD1. J lost 2 bases, V lost 8 bases, and 2 bases had no gene match. The CDR3 has 13 residues. From germline, CDR1 is SNHLY and CDR2 FYNNEI. CDR3 in DNA: TGTGCCAGCGGGACAGTTACTAATGAAAAACTGTTTTTT. Its translation is CASGTVTNEKLFF. Looking up the rest from reference TRBV2 and TRBJ1-4 gives the full variable domain: EPEVTQTPSHQVTQMGQEVILRCVPISNHLYFYWYRQILGQKVEFLVSFYNNEISEKSEIFDDQFSVERPDGSNFTLKIRSTKLEDSAMYFCASGTVTNEKLFFGSGTQLSVL.

The rearrangement uses TRBV10-3 and TRBJ2-7; D possibly uses TRBD1 or TRBD2 (5 bases each). The CDR3 covers 13 residues. Trimming shortened V by 7 bases and J by 12 bases, and 22 bases separated the two germline ends. Looked up from germline, CDR1 is ENHRY and CDR2 is SYGVKD. The CDR3 DNA reads TGTGCCATCAACGCGGTAGAAGGGACCAGCCCGTACTTC. Translated: CAINAVEGTSPYF.

The chain joins TRBV5-6 to TRBJ1-2; perhaps TRBD1 as D (5 bases). CDR3 length: 14 residues. V lost 3 bases, J lost 4 bases, and 13 bases lay in between. From germline, CDR1 is SGHDT and CDR2 YYEEEE. The CDR3 nucleotides read TGTGCCAGCAGCTCGTGGTTTGGGGGCTATGGCTACACCTTC. This sequence encodes CASSSWFGGYGYTF.

V gene TRBV6-5 combines with J gene TRBJ1-2; D gene uncertain. V was shortened by 5 bases and J by 4 bases, with 11 bases between the two germline ends. Germline loops: CDR1 MNHEY, CDR2 SVGAGI. CDR3 length equals 13 residues. The CDR3 nucleotides read TGTGCCAGCAGTCCTGACACATTCTATGGCTACACCTTC. It yields the protein CASSPDTFYGYTF.

The rearrangement links TRBV3-1 (or the pseudogene TRBV3-2) to TRBJ2-2; 11 positions agree with TRBD1. Trimming removed 7 bases from V and 0 bases from J; junction bases left unmatched: 7. The CDR3 has 17 amino acids. In germline, CDR1 is LGHDT, CDR2 YNNKEL (reference sequence). CDR3 residues: CASTRDRGFANTGELFF. The DNA for the CDR3 is TGTGCCAGCACCAGGGACAGGGGGTTCGCGAACACCGGGGAGCTGTTTTTT.